This entry lists 24 T cell receptor beta chains sequenced from one sample in a study of OX40 agonist ivuxolimab in advanced cancers. Assay used: immunoSEQ multiplex PCR; TCRdb lists only in-frame clones, some missing. The sample has over 75,000 clones; approximately 94% are singletons. Sequencing was performed on CD4+ or CD8+ T cells sorted from blood, taken in a trial of the OX40 agonist ivuxolimab. The source is an adult with an advanced solid tumor such as melanoma, head and neck, liver or kidney cancer.

V is TRBV27 and J is TRBJ2-3; no clear D gene. Germline V gene data show CDR1 as MNHEY and CDR2 as SMNVEV (reference sequence). The CDR3 is 13 residues long. V dropped 2 bases and J dropped 6 bases, with 9 bases sitting between them. The CDR3 DNA reads TGTGCCAGCAGTTTAAAGGTTTCTGATACGCAGTATTTT. This sequence encodes CASSLKVSDTQYF.

CDR3 residues: CASSEARSEQFF. The CDR3 DNA reads TGTGCCAGCAGTGAGGCCCGCTCCGAGCAGTTCTTC. The rearrangement links TRBV27 to TRBJ2-1; D is unresolved. The CDR3 is 12 amino acids. V lost 5 bases and J 10 bases, leaving 12 bases between the germline ends. CDR1 and CDR2 (germline): MNHEY, SMNVEV (reference sequence).

With regard to this clone: Different DNA sequences within this sample yield the same CDR3. The V call is TRBV27, the J call TRBJ2-7; 11 bases are a match to TRBD1. CDR3 size: 14 residues. CDR1 and CDR2 (germline): MNHEY, SMNVEV (reference sequence). J was trimmed by 4 bases and V by 3 bases; bases with no gene match: 2. The CDR3 DNA reads TGTGCCAGCAGTTTTGGGACAGGGGGTTACGAGCAGTACTTC. This encodes CASSFGTGGYEQYF.

The chain employs TRBV11-3 and TRBJ2-7; perhaps TRBD1 as D (6 bases). The CDR3 runs 13 residues. From germline, CDR1 is SGHNT and CDR2 YENEEA. Trimming stripped 4 bases from V and 3 bases from J, with 10 bases between. CDR3 residues: CASSYLTGYEQYF. The CDR3 nucleotides are TGTGCCAGCAGCTACCTGACAGGCTACGAGCAGTACTTC.

This clone was recorded only once. J is TRBJ2-1 and V is TRBV27; weak D call: TRBD1 (6 bases). V gave up 2 bases and J gave up 4 bases, with 9 bases separating them. Germline CDR1 is MNHEY and CDR2 is SMNVEV (reference sequence). This CDR3 spans 14 amino acids. The CDR3 spells CASSLMGAYNEQFF. DNA for the CDR3: TGTGCCAGCAGTTTAATGGGGGCATACAATGAGCAGTTCTTC.

The chain is built from TRBV6-1 and TRBJ1-1; D unresolved. Trimming pared 8 bases from V and 5 bases from J, leaving 6 bases between. The CDR3 runs to 10 residues. Germline lookup yields CDR1 MNHNS and CDR2 SASEGT. The CDR3 bases are TGTGCCAGCCAAGGTACTGAAGCTTTCTTT. Protein product: CASQGTEAFF.

The chain uses TRBV19 and TRBJ2-3; 7 positions match TRBD2. There are 14 residues in the CDR3. Germline CDR1 reads LNHDA; CDR2 reads SQIVND (reference sequence). The trim removed 7 bases at V and 0 bases at J, leaving 4 bases unmatched. In nucleotides, the CDR3 is TGTGCCAGTATGAGCGGGGCTAGCACAGATACGCAGTATTTT. Translated, it gives CASMSGASTDTQYF.

The chain recombines TRBV18 with TRBJ1-6, with D unclear. The ends were cut back, 3 bases at V and 7 bases at J, with 16 bases in the middle. This CDR3 region has 16 residues. CDR1 is KGHSH and CDR2 is LQKENI in the germline V gene. The CDR3 reads CASSPGSQVRNSPLHF. The CDR3 DNA sequence: TGTGCCAGCTCACCTGGCAGTCAAGTTAGAAATTCACCCCTCCACTTT.

This chain joins TRBV5-1 and TRBJ2-7; TRBD1 is a possible D gene (5 bases). Trimming shortened V by 0 bases and J by 3 bases, and 7 bases separated the two germline ends. Germline V gene sequence: CDR1 SGHRS, CDR2 YFSETQ. There are 13 residues in the CDR3. CDR3 nucleotides: TGCGCCAGCAGCTTGGTTGACAGCTACGAGCAGTACTTC. Amino acids: CASSLVDSYEQYF.

A single count supports this clone. The chain recombines TRBV5-5 with TRBJ2-7; D possibly corresponds to TRBD1 (5 bases). CDR1 is SGHKS and CDR2 is YYEKEE in the germline V gene (reference sequence). V was pared by 4 bases and J by 3 bases, with 11 bases between. The CDR3 totals 13 residues. The CDR3 loop is CASSEDSYYEQYF. The CDR3 DNA reads as TGTGCCAGCAGCGAAGACAGTTACTACGAGCAGTACTTC.

The chain carries TRBV4-1 and TRBJ2-7, with 9 nucleotides matching TRBD2. V lost 0 bases and J lost 5; bases outside the gene matches: 5. The germline CDR1 and CDR2 sequences are MGHRA and YSYEKL. There are 15 residues in the CDR3. This CDR3 is CASSQEAGGGDEQYF. The CDR3 coding sequence is TGCGCCAGCAGCCAAGAGGCGGGAGGGGGCGACGAGCAGTACTTC.

The chain links TRBV27 to TRBJ2-1; 10 bases are a match to TRBD1. From germline, CDR1 is MNHEY and CDR2 SMNVEV (reference sequence). The CDR3 is 15 residues long. V lost 6 bases, J lost 2 bases, and 4 bases stayed unmatched. CDR3: CASSGTGATYNEQFF. CDR3 DNA: TGTGCCAGCAGCGGGACAGGGGCGACCTACAATGAGCAGTTCTTC.

This clone appeared a single time. This sequence joins TRBV20-1 and TRBJ2-7; D is uncertain. The germline V gene encodes CDR1 DFQATT and CDR2 SNEGSKA (reference sequence). V lost 6 bases and J 6 bases, leaving 12 bases between the germline ends. The CDR3 has 11 amino acids. CDR3 coding DNA: TGCAGTGCATTTAGTAGCTCCGAGCAGTACTTC. This codes for CSAFSSSEQYF.

V and J are TRBV2 and TRBJ2-7, with 9 bases that match TRBD1. Germline values: CDR1 SNHLY, CDR2 FYNNEI. The CDR3 loop spans 15 amino acids. V gave up 9 bases and J gave up 0 bases; unmatched junction bases: 9. Here the CDR3 reads CARSPGQGSSYEQYF. The CDR3 DNA is TGTGCCAGGTCCCCGGGACAGGGCAGCTCCTACGAGCAGTACTTC.

This chain uses TRBV9 with TRBJ2-2; 11 bases line up with TRBD2. This CDR3 contains 18 residues. Germline CDR1 reads SGDLS; CDR2 reads YYNGEE. Trimming removed 4 bases from V and 1 base from J; junction bases left unmatched: 9. CDR3 sequence reads: CASSLQHGTSGNTGELFF. The CDR3 bases are TGTGCCAGCAGCCTCCAACACGGGACTAGCGGGAACACCGGGGAGCTGTTTTTT.

The chain links TRBV28 to TRBJ2-7; 9 bases line up with TRBD1. Trimming at V came to 1 base and at J to 5 bases, leaving 3 bases not matched to a gene. The CDR3 totals 14 residues. The V gene's germline CDR1 is MDHEN and CDR2 SYDVKM. This chain's CDR3 is CASSLSGQGDEQYF. CDR3 coding DNA: TGTGCCAGCAGTTTATCGGGACAGGGTGACGAGCAGTACTTC.

This chain uses TRBV7-8 with TRBJ2-7, with 8 bases aligning to TRBD1. The V gene end was trimmed by 6 bases and the J gene end by 4 bases; junction bases not matched to a gene: 5. CDR3 length: 13 amino acids. Germline CDR1 and CDR2: SGHVS and FQNEAQ. Here the CDR3 DNA reads TGTGCCAGCAGACTAGGACAGGGATACGAGCAGTACTTC. Residues: CASRLGQGYEQYF. Combining the CDR3 with reference TRBV7-8 and TRBJ2-7 gives the whole variable domain GAGVSQSPRYKVAKRGQDVALRCDPISGHVSLFWYQQALGQGPEFLTYFQNEAQLDKSGLPSDRFFAERPEGSVSTLKIQRTQQEDSAVYLCASRLGQGYEQYFGPGTRLTVT.

This chain connects TRBV27 to TRBJ2-7; D might be TRBD1 (5 bases). The CDR3 runs 15 residues. The V end was cut by 6 bases, the J end by 0 bases, with 15 bases between. Germline CDR1 reads MNHEY; CDR2 reads SMNVEV (reference sequence). The CDR3 DNA sequence: TGTGCCAGCAGGATGGGGCAGCGTGGCTCCTACGAGCAGTACTTC. Translating gives CASRMGQRGSYEQYF.

This clone was observed once. The CDR3 reads CASSFVGAPTDTQYF. The DNA of the CDR3 is TGTGCCAGCAGTTTTGTGGGGGCCCCCACAGATACGCAGTATTTT. The chain uses TRBV27 and TRBJ2-3; D is possibly TRBD1 (6 bases). V was pared by 3 bases and J by 2 bases, with 12 bases between. The length of the CDR3 is 15 residues. Germline V gene data show CDR1 as MNHEY and CDR2 as SMNVEV (reference sequence).

CDR3 in amino acids: CASSGTGAPFTGELFF. In nucleotides, the CDR3 is TGTGCCAGCAGCGGGACAGGGGCCCCCTTCACCGGGGAGCTGTTTTTT. V and J are TRBV9 and TRBJ2-2; 9 bases are a match to TRBD1. V lost 3 bases, J lost 4 bases, and 7 bases stayed unmatched. The CDR3 loop spans 16 amino acids. Germline CDR1 and CDR2: SGDLS and YYNGEE.

The chain recombines TRBV2 with TRBJ2-2, with 7 bases that match TRBD1. Trimming cost V 11 bases and J 0 bases; bases outside gene matches: 9. Germline assignment: CDR1 SNHLY and CDR2 FYNNEI. The CDR3 loop spans 15 amino acids. The CDR3 DNA is TGTGCCGGAAACCCCGGGACAGCGAACACCGGGGAGCTGTTTTTT. Amino acids: CAGNPGTANTGELFF.

The chain is built from TRBV5-6 and TRBJ1-1; no clear D gene. In germline, CDR1 is SGHDT, CDR2 YYEEEE. V was cut by 1 base and J by 10 bases, with 2 bases left in between. The CDR3 is 9 amino acids. CDR3 residues: CASSLRAFF. CDR3 coding DNA: TGTGCCAGCAGCTTGAGAGCTTTCTTT.

V usage is TRBV4-3 and J usage is TRBJ2-2; D gene unclear. Germline V gene lookup returns CDR1 LGHNA and CDR2 YSLEER. This CDR3 has 14 amino acids. Trimming removed 3 bases at V and 5 bases at J, with 10 bases between. The CDR3 loop reads CASSHTFETGELFF. The CDR3 DNA reads as TGCGCCAGCAGCCACACCTTCGAGACCGGGGAGCTGTTTTTT.

In its sample, this clone was seen once. The chain joins TRBV7-2 to TRBJ2-5; maybe TRBD2 (6 bases). V was clipped by 8 bases and J by 5 bases, with 18 bases between them. The CDR3 has 14 amino acids. CDR1 and CDR2 from the germline V gene are SGHTA and FQGNSA. The CDR3 nucleotides are TGTGCCAGCCAGAGGGACTGGCAATCGGAGACCCAGTACTTC. Its translation is CASQRDWQSETQYF.